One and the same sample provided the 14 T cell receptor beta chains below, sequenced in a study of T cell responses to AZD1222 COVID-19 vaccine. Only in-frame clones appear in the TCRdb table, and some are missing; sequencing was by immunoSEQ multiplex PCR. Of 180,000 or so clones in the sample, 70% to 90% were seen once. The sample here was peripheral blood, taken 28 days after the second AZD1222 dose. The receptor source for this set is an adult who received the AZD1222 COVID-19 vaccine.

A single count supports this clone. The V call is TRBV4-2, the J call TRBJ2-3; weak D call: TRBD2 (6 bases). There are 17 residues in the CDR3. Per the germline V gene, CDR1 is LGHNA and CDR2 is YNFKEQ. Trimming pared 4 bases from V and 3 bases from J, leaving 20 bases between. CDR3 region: CASSLSPAGLGTDTQYF. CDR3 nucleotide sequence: TGTGCCAGCAGCCTTAGTCCAGCGGGCCTTGGTACAGATACGCAGTATTTT.

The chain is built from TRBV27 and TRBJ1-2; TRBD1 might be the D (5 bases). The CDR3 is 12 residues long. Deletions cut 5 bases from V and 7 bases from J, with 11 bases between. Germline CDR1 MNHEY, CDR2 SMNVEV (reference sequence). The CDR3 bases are TGTGCCAGCAGTCCATGGGGCTTTGGCTACACCTTC. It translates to CASSPWGFGYTF.

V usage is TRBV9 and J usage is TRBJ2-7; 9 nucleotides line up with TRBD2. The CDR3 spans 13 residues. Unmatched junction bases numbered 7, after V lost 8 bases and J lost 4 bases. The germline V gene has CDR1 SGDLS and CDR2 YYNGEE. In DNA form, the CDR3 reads TGTGCCAGTGCGACTAGCGGCTCGTACGAGCAGTACTTC. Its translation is CASATSGSYEQYF.

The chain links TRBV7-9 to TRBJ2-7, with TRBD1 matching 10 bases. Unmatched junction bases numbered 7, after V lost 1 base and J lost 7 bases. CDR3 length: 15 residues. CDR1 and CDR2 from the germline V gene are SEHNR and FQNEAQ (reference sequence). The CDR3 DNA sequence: TGTGCCAGCAGCTTAGAGGGACAGGGGTCGGTGGAGCAGTACTTC. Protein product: CASSLEGQGSVEQYF.

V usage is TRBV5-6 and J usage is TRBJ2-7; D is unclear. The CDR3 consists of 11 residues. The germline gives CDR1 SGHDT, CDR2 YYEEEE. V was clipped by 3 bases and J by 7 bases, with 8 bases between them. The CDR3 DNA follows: TGTGCCAGCAGCTACGTTCGGGAGCAGTACTTC. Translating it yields CASSYVREQYF.

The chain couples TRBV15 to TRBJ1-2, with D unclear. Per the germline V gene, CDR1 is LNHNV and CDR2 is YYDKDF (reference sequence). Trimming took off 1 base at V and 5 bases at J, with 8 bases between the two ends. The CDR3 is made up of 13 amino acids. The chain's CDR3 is CATSRAARYGYTF. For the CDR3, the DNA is TGTGCCACCAGCAGAGCTGCCAGGTATGGCTACACCTTC.

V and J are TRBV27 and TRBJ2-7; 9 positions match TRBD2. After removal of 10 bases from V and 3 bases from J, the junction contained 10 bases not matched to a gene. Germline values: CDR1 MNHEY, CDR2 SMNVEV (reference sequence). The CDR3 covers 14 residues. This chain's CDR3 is CATRRLAGYYEQYF. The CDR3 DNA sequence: TGTGCCACCCGCCGGCTAGCGGGGTACTACGAGCAGTACTTC.

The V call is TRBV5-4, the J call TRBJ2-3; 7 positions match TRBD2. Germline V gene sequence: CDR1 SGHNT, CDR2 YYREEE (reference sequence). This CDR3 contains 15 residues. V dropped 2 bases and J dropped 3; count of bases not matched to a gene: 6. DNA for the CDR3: TGTGCCAGCAGCTTAAAGCTAGCGGAGACAGATACGCAGTATTTT. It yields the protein CASSLKLAETDTQYF.

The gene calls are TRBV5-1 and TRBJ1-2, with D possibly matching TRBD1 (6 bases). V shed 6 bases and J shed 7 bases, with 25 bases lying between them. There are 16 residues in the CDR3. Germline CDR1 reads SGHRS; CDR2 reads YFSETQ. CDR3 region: CASTERGGVGSSGYTF. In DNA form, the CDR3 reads TGCGCCAGCACTGAAAGGGGGGGCGTCGGGTCGAGTGGCTACACCTTC. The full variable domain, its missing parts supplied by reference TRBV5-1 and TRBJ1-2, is KAGVTQTPRYLIKTRGQQVTLSCSPISGHRSVSWYQQTPGQGLQFLFEYFSETQRNKGNFPGRFSGRQFSNSRSEMNVSTLELGDSALYLCASTERGGVGSSGYTFGSGTRLTVV.

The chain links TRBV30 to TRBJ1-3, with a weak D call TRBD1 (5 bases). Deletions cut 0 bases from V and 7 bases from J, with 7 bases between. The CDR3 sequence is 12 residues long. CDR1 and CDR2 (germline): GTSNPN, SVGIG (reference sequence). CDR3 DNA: TGTGCCTGGAGTGTGGGGCGTAACACCATATATTTT. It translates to CAWSVGRNTIYF.

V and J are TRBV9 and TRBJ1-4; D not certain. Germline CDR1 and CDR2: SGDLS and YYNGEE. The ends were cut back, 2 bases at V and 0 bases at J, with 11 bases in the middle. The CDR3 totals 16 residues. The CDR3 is CASSVSASATNEKLFF. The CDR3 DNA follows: TGTGCCAGCAGCGTCTCCGCTAGTGCAACTAATGAAAAACTGTTTTTT.

The CDR3 region has the DNA TGTGCCAGCAGCCTCACAGGGCTTATGAACACTGAAGCTTTCTTT. Translated: CASSLTGLMNTEAFF. The chain employs TRBV7-3 and TRBJ1-1, with D perhaps TRBD1 (6 bases). Germline CDR1 SGHTA, CDR2 FQGTGA. This CDR3 region has 15 residues. V was clipped by 5 bases and J by 0 bases, with 13 bases between them. The full variable domain, rest sourced from reference TRBV7-3 and TRBJ1-1, is GAGVSQTPSNKVTEKGKYVELRCDPISGHTALYWYRQSLGQGPEFLIYFQGTGAADDSGLPNDRFFAVRPEGSVSTLKIQRTERGDSAVYLCASSLTGLMNTEAFFGQGTRLTVV.

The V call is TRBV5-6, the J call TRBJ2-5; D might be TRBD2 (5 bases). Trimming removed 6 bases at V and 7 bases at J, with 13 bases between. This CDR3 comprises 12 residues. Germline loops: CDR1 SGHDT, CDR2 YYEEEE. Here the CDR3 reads CASTLSAGTQYF. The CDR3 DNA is TGTGCCAGCACCCTCTCTGCGGGGACCCAGTACTTC.

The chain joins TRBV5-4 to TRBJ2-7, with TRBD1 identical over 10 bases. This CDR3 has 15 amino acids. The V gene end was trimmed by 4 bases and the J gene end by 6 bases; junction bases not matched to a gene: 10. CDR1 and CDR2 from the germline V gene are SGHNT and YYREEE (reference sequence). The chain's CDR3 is CASSLRTGGVGEQYF. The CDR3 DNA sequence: TGTGCCAGCAGCCTGAGGACAGGGGGAGTTGGCGAGCAGTACTTC.